These 11 T cell receptor beta chains originate from one sample sequenced in a study of Graves' ophthalmopathy and Graves' hyperthyroidism. RNA served as the template for amplifying TCR beta CDR3 regions. First-round RT-PCR used HTBI primers; second-round multiplex PCR followed. TCRdb reprocessed the multiplex PCR reads via MiXCR and lists one record per CDR3 protein. There are roughly 600,000 distinct CDR3 sequences in the sample; about 40% occur only once, and roughly 4.5% lies in the top ten. The sequencing input was peripheral blood or thyroid tissue (not recorded which). The receptors were gathered from an adult man with Graves' hyperthyroidism.

This chain links TRBV7-2 with TRBJ1-3; TRBD1 agrees at 7 bases. Looked up from germline, CDR1 is SGHTA and CDR2 is FQGNSA. J gave up 0 bases and V 6 bases, and 8 bases lay outside the gene matches. The CDR3 sequence is 16 residues long. The CDR3 spells CASRPRDSSSGNTIYF. The CDR3 nucleotides are TGTGCCAGCAGACCCCGGGACAGTAGCTCTGGAAACACCATATATTTT.

The V call is TRBV12-5, the J call TRBJ2-7, with D possibly being TRBD2 (7 bases). The V gene's germline CDR1 is LGHNT and CDR2 FRNRAP. There are 16 residues in the CDR3. Trimming removed 7 bases from V and 4 bases from J, with 23 bases in between. CDR3 sequence (DNA): TGTGCTAGTGTCCCTCCGCCGGGGGGCAGGGAGTACGAGCAGTACTTC. Protein sequence: CASVPPPGGREYEQYF.

The J gene is TRBJ1-5, the V gene TRBV7-9; 12 bases are a match to TRBD1. The CDR3 runs 16 residues. The V segment lost 3 bases and the J segment 7 bases; nucleotides outside the gene matches: 7. CDR1 is SEHNR and CDR2 is FQNEAQ in the germline V gene (reference sequence). The CDR3 sequence: CASSFRDRGLGQPQHF. As DNA, the CDR3 is TGTGCCAGCAGCTTCCGGGACAGGGGGCTAGGGCAGCCCCAGCATTTT.

This chain links TRBV18 with TRBJ1-2; no reliable D call. V lost 1 base and J lost 4, with 13 bases in between. CDR1 is KGHSH, CDR2 LQKENI, per germline. This CDR3 region has 15 residues. CDR3 in amino acids: CASSPLMGDLYGYTF. CDR3 DNA: TGTGCCAGCTCACCACTTATGGGAGACCTCTATGGCTACACCTTC.

With regard to this clonotype: A much larger clone lies a single base off, so this may be a read error. The V and J genes are TRBV6-1 and TRBJ1-1; no clear D gene. The V and J ends lost 0 bases and 4 bases respectively, with 12 bases between them. The CDR3 covers 15 residues. CDR1 and CDR2 from the germline V gene are MNHNS and SASEGT. The CDR3 DNA reads as TGTGCCAGCAGTGAAGCAAAGGCCAGGAGCACTGAAGCTTTCTTT. Translation: CASSEAKARSTEAFF.

The table lists this clonotype with many counts. The chain couples TRBV6-5 to TRBJ2-2; 12 bases agree with TRBD2. This CDR3 has 17 residues. V dropped 6 bases and J dropped 1; count of bases not matched to a gene: 6. Germline CDR1 MNHEY, CDR2 SVGAGI. The CDR3 DNA follows: TGTGCCAGCAGCCCAACTAGCGGGAGGATGAACACCGGGGAGCTGTTTTTT. Translated, it gives CASSPTSGRMNTGELFF.

A few counts support this clonotype. V is TRBV18 and J is TRBJ1-1; the D gene is possibly TRBD1 (5 bases). With 1 base removed from V and 0 bases from J, the gap between germline ends came to 15 bases. Germline V gene sequence: CDR1 KGHSH, CDR2 LQKENI. CDR3 size: 17 residues. Written as DNA, the CDR3 is TGTGCCAGCTCACCACTCCGTTTCGAGGGGATGAACACTGAAGCTTTCTTT. It translates to CASSPLRFEGMNTEAFF. Full variable domain (outside the CDR3, taken from reference TRBV18 and TRBJ1-1): NAGVMQNPRHLVRRRGQEARLRCSPMKGHSHVYWYRQLPEEGLKFMVYLQKENIIDESGMPKERFSAEFPKEGPSILRIQQVVRGDSAAYFCASSPLRFEGMNTEAFFGQGTRLTVV.

There are many counts of this clonotype. For the CDR3, the DNA is TGTGCCAGCACCGCCGGGGCTAGCGGACAAGAGACCCAGTACTTC. Its translation: CASTAGASGQETQYF. V gene TRBV7-8 combines with J gene TRBJ2-5; TRBD2 agrees at 7 bases. With 7 bases clipped from V and 2 bases from J, the junction kept 10 bases outside the gene matches. The CDR3 spans 15 residues. Germline loops: CDR1 SGHVS, CDR2 FQNEAQ.

On this clonotype itself: No conserved phenylalanine or tryptophan ends this CDR3, so it is likely a read error. Because the CDR3's place on the DNA is in doubt, the DNA is left out and the CDR3 is given as listed by TCRdb. The genes are TRBV2 and TRBJ1-2; TRBD1 is the table's D call and was not checked against the DNA. Germline V lookup: CDR1 SNHLY, CDR2 FYNNEI. Inclusive of both ends, the CDR3 amounts to 14 amino acids. The CDR3 protein is CASSYLLGQGSSGP.

This clonotype has a handful of counts. The chain carries TRBV2 and TRBJ1-4; D perhaps matches TRBD1 (6 bases). The CDR3 contains 14 residues. The V end lost 3 bases, the J end lost 4 bases, and 9 bases lay between the germline ends. Germline lookup yields CDR1 SNHLY and CDR2 FYNNEI. CDR3 in DNA: TGTGCCAGCAGTGACAGGGGAAGTAATGAAAAACTGTTTTTT. This translates into CASSDRGSNEKLFF.

Many counts were recorded for this clonotype. The V call is TRBV19, the J call TRBJ2-2; 8 nucleotides agree with TRBD1. Unmatched junction bases numbered 3, after V lost 6 bases and J lost 6 bases. The CDR3 runs to 13 residues. Per the germline V gene, CDR1 is LNHDA and CDR2 is SQIVND (reference sequence). CDR3 in DNA: TGTGCCAGTAGGACACAGGGGGCCGGGGAGCTGTTTTTT. It encodes CASRTQGAGELFF.